These 5 T cell receptor beta chains were sequenced from one sample in a study of T cell repertoires in cytomegalovirus infection. TCRdb ran MiXCR on the reads and lists one entry per CDR3 protein. Here the sample spans about 890,000 distinct CDR3 sequences, 30% to 40% being singletons. These receptors have no identified antigens. The sequencing here drew on cultured CD8+ T cells from PBMCs, taken from culture after CMV antigen stimulation. Receptors were obtained from a human donor in good health (CMV status not recorded). Some clones in this sample may be carry-over from other donors' samples.

Concerning this clonotype: Being one base from a much bigger clone, this may be a read error. The rearrangement uses TRBV7-2 and TRBJ1-5, with D uncertain. Looked up from germline, CDR1 is SGHTA and CDR2 is FQGNSA. This CDR3 comprises 17 residues. CDR3 loop: CANSLKFSVGGNQPQHF. CDR3 nucleotide sequence: TGTGCCAACAGCTTAAAATTCAGCGTGGGCGGCAATCAGCCCCAGCATTTT.

The V and J genes are TRBV19 and TRBJ1-1, with D uncertain. The CDR3 runs to 17 residues. Trimming left V 5 bases short and J 0 bases short, with 19 bases between. Looked up from germline, CDR1 is LNHDA and CDR2 is SQIVND (reference sequence). This chain's CDR3 is CASSPRADRTMNTEAFF. The DNA for the CDR3 is TGTGCCAGTAGTCCCCGGGCAGATAGAACTATGAACACTGAAGCTTTCTTT.

V gene TRBV5-6 combines with J gene TRBJ2-4; 10 bases match TRBD1. The length of the CDR3 is 14 residues. Germline V CDR1 and CDR2: SGHDT, YYEEEE. V shed 4 bases, J shed 7 bases, and the junction held 5 bases outside the gene matches. CDR3 nucleotide sequence: TGTGCCAGCAGCCTTCGACAGGGGGCTAACATTCAGTACTTC. Protein sequence: CASSLRQGANIQYF.

CDR3 protein: CASSPTAKQETQYF. As DNA, the CDR3 is TGTGCCAGCAGTCCTACGGCTAAGCAAGAGACCCAGTACTTC. V is TRBV12-3 or TRBV12-4 and J is TRBJ2-5; D is unclear. The CDR3 runs to 14 residues. With 5 bases removed from V and 2 bases from J, the gap between germline ends came to 12 bases.

V gene TRBV28 combines with J gene TRBJ1-1; no firm D call. This CDR3 is built from 13 residues. Germline CDR1 is MDHEN and CDR2 is SYDVKM. The CDR3 DNA reads TGTGCTTCCCGCCCGGAGGGCGACACTGAAGCTTTCTTT. Amino acids: CASRPEGDTEAFF.